This T cell receptor (beta chain) was sequenced in a study of T cell responses to AZD1222 COVID-19 vaccine. This clone was recorded a few times. The repertoire was sequenced with immunoSEQ multiplex PCR; TCRdb's copy has only in-frame clones and lacks some. Of 120,000 or so clones listed, about 88% are singletons. The receptor comes from an adult who received the AZD1222 COVID-19 vaccine. Sequenced here: peripheral blood, sampled 28 days after the second AZD1222 dose.

The CDR3 reads CAWITPGISGNTIYF. In DNA, the CDR3 is TGTGCCTGGATCACCCCAGGGATCTCTGGAAACACCATATATTTT. The J gene is TRBJ1-3, the V gene TRBV30, with D possibly TRBD1 on 5 matching bases. Trimming pared 4 bases from V and 0 bases from J, leaving 13 bases between. The CDR3 length is 15 residues. Germline CDR1 and CDR2: GTSNPN and SVGIG (reference sequence).